Listed here are 3 T cell receptor beta chains from one sample, sequenced in a study of cytomegalovirus exposure and HLA in healthy donors. PCR involved 60 Vbeta and 13 Jbeta primers. Profiled with immunoSEQ multiplex PCR; TCRdb holds only in-frame clones, not every one. The sample lists 110,000 to 150,000 clones; roughly 75% were seen once. Sequencing was performed on PBMCs. The receptors come from a female donor in good health and CMV-seronegative.

This clone was seen only a few times. The rearrangement links TRBV4-1 to TRBJ2-3; 11 nucleotides line up with TRBD2. Germline loops: CDR1 MGHRA, CDR2 YSYEKL. V was clipped by 1 base and J by 1 base; unmatched bases: 1. The CDR3 runs 16 residues. The CDR3 here is CASSQVGLAGTDTQYF. The DNA for the CDR3 is TGCGCCAGCAGCCAAGTGGGACTAGCGGGCACAGATACGCAGTATTTT.

The rearrangement joins TRBV4-2 to TRBJ1-5; a possible D gene is TRBD1 (6 bases). V was trimmed by 4 bases and J by 3 bases, leaving 13 bases between them. CDR1 LGHNA and CDR2 YNFKEQ come from the germline V gene. The CDR3 loop spans 15 amino acids. CDR3 amino acids: CASSLGDNNNQPQHF. CDR3 sequence (DNA): TGTGCCAGCAGCCTTGGGGACAATAACAATCAGCCCCAGCATTTT.

V and J are TRBV28 and TRBJ1-1; D gene unclear. V was shortened by 6 bases and J by 0 bases, with 8 bases between the two germline ends. CDR1 and CDR2 (germline): MDHEN, SYDVKM. The CDR3 spans 13 residues. Here the CDR3 reads CASSPRLNTEAFF. The CDR3 nucleotides read TGTGCCAGCAGCCCCAGGCTGAACACTGAAGCTTTCTTT.